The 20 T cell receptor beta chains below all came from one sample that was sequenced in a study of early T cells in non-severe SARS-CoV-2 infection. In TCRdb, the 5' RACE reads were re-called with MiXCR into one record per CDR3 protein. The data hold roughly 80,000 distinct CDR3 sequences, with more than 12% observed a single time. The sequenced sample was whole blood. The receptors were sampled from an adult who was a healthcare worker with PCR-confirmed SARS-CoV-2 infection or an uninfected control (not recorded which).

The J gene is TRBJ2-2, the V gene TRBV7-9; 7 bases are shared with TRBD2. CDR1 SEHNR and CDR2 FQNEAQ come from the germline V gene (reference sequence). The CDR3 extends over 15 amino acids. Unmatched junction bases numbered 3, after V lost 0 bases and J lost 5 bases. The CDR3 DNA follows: TGTGCCAGCAGCTTAGCACTAGCGAGAACCGGGGAGCTGTTTTTT. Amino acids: CASSLALARTGELFF. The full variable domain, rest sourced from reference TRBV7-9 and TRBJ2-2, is DTGVSQNPRHKITKRGQNVTFRCDPISEHNRLYWYRQTLGQGPEFLTYFQNEAQLEKSRLLSDRFSAERPKGSFSTLEIQRTEQGDSAMYLCASSLALARTGELFFGEGSRLTVL.

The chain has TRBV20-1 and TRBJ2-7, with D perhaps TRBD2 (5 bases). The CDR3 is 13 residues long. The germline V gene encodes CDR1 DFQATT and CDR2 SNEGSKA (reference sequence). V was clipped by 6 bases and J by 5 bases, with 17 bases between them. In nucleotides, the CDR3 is TGCAGTGCCCCCCGAGAGGCCGGGGACGAGCAGTACTTC. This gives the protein CSAPREAGDEQYF.

CDR3 coding DNA: TGTGCCAGCAGCGCCCGTCAGCGAGGGGTTAGCTCCTATAATTCACCCCTCCACTTT. This gives the protein CASSARQRGVSSYNSPLHF. V usage is TRBV7-8 and J usage is TRBJ1-6; perhaps TRBD1 as D (5 bases). Germline CDR1 is SGHVS and CDR2 is FQNEAQ. The CDR3 is made up of 19 amino acids. V gave up 5 bases and J gave up 0 bases, with 20 bases separating them.

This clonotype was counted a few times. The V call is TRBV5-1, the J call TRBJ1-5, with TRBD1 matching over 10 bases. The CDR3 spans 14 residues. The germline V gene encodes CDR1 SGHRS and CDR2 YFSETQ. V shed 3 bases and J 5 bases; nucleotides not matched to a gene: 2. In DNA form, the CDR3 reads TGCGCCAGCAGCTGGGGGACAGGGGATCAGCCCCAGCATTTT. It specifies CASSWGTGDQPQHF.

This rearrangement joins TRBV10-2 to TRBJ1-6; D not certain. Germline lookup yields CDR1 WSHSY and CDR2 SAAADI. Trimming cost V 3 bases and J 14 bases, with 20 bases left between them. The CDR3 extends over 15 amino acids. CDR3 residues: CASSEGGQVRLTLHF. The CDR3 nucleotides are TGCGCCAGCAGTGAAGGAGGGCAGGTACGGCTAACCCTCCACTTT.

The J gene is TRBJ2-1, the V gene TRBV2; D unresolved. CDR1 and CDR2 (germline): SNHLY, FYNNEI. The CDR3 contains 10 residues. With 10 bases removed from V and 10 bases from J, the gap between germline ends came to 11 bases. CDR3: CAISIGEQFF. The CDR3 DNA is TGTGCCATATCTATCGGGGAGCAGTTCTTC. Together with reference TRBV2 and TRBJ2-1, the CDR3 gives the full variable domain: EPEVTQTPSHQVTQMGQEVILRCVPISNHLYFYWYRQILGQKVEFLVSFYNNEISEKSEIFDDQFSVERPDGSNFTLKIRSTKLEDSAMYFCAISIGEQFFGPGTRLTVL.

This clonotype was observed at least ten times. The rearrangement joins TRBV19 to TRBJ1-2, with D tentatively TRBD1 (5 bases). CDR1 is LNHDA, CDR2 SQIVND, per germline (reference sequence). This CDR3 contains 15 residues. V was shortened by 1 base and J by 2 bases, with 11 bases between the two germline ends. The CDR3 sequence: CASSIGRGKNYGYTF. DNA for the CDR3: TGTGCCAGTAGTATAGGGCGGGGGAAGAACTATGGCTACACCTTC.

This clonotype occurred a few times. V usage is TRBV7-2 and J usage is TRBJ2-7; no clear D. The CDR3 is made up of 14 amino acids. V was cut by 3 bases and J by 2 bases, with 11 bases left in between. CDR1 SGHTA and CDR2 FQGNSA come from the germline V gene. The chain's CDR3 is CASSFGRYTYEQYF. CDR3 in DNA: TGTGCCAGCAGCTTCGGGCGGTACACCTACGAGCAGTACTTC. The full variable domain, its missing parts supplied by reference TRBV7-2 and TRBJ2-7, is GAGVSQSPSNKVTEKGKDVELRCDPISGHTALYWYRQSLGQGLEFLIYFQGNSAPDKSGLPSDRFSAERTGGSVSTLTIQRTQQEDSAVYLCASSFGRYTYEQYFGPGTRLTVT.

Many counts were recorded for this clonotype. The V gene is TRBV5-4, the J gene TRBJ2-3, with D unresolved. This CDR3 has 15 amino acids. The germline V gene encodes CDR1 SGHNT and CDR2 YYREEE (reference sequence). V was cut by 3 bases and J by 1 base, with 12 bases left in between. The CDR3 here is CASSSRIGRTDTQYF. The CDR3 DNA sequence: TGTGCCAGCAGCTCCCGAATAGGCCGCACAGATACGCAGTATTTT.

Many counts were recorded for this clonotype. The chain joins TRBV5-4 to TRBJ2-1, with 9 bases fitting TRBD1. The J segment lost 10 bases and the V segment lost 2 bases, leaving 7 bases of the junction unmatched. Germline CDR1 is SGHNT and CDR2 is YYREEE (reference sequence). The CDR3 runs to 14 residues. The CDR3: CASSFWTGVREQFF. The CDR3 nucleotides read TGTGCCAGCAGCTTCTGGACAGGGGTAAGGGAGCAGTTCTTC.

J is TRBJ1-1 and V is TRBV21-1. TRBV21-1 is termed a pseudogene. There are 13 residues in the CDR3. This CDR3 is CASSILPATEAFF. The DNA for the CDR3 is TGTGCCAGCAGCATTTTGCCCGCGACTGAAGCTTTCTTT.

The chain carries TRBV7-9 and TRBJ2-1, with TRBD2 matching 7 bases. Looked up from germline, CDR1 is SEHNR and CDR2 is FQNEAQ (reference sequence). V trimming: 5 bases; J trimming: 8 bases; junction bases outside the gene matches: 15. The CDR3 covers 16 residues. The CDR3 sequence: CASSRAAGPGGDEQFF. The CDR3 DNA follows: TGTGCCAGCAGCCGGGCAGCGGGGCCGGGCGGCGATGAGCAGTTCTTC.

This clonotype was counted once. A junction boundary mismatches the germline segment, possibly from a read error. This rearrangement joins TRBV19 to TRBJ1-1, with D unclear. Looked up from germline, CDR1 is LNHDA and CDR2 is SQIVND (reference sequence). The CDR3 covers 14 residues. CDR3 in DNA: TGTGCCAGTAGGCAATTCGGGATGAACACTGAAGCTTCCTTT. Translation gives CASRQFGMNTEASF.

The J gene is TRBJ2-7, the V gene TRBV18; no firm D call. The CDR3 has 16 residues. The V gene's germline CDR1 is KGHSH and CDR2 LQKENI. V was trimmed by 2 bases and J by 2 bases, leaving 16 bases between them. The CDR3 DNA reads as TGTGCCAGCTCACCAGCCGCACCCCAAGAGGCCTACGAGCAGTACTTC. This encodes CASSPAAPQEAYEQYF.

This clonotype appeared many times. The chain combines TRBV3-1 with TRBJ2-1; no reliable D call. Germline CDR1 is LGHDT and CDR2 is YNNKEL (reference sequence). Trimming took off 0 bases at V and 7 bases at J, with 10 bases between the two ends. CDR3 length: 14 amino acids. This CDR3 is CASSQDLAVNEQFF. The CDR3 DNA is TGTGCCAGCAGCCAAGATCTGGCCGTAAATGAGCAGTTCTTC.

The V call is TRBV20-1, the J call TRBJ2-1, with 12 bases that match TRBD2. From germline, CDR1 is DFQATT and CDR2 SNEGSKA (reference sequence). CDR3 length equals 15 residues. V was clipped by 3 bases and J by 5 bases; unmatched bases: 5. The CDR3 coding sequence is TGCAGTGCTAGGACTAGCGGGAGAAATAACAATGAGCAGTTCTTC. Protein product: CSARTSGRNNNEQFF.

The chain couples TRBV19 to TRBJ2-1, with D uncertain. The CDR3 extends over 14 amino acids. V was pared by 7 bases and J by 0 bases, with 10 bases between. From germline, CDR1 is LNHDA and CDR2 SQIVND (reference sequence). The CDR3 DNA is TGTGCCAGTACGAGGAGTTTCTCCTACAATGAGCAGTTCTTC. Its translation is CASTRSFSYNEQFF.

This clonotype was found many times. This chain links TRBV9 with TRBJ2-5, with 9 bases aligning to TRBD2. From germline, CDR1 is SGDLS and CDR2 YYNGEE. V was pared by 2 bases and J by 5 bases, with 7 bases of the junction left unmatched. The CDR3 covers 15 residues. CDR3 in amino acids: CASSVAGGREETQYF. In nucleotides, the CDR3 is TGTGCCAGCAGCGTGGCGGGGGGGCGCGAGGAGACCCAGTACTTC.

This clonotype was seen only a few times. The CDR3 is CASSDGTGRNEQYF. DNA for the CDR3: TGTGCCAGCAGCGACGGGACAGGGAGGAACGAGCAGTACTTC. The chain is built from TRBV7-9 and TRBJ2-7; 9 bases agree with TRBD1. The CDR3 has 14 amino acids. In germline, CDR1 is SEHNR, CDR2 FQNEAQ (reference sequence). V lost 5 bases and J lost 5; bases outside the gene matches: 7. The whole variable domain, remainder taken from reference TRBV7-9 and TRBJ2-7, is DTGVSQNPRHKITKRGQNVTFRCDPISEHNRLYWYRQTLGQGPEFLTYFQNEAQLEKSRLLSDRFSAERPKGSFSTLEIQRTEQGDSAMYLCASSDGTGRNEQYFGPGTRLTVT.

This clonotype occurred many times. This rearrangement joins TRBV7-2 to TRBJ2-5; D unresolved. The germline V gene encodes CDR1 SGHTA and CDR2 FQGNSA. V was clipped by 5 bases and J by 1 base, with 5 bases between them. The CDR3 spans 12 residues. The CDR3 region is CASSRIQETQYF. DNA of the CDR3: TGTGCCAGCAGCCGCATCCAAGAGACCCAGTACTTC.